A selection of T cell receptor beta chains follows, all from one sample in a study of cytomegalovirus exposure and HLA in healthy donors. This table comes from immunoSEQ multiplex PCR, and its TCRdb copy is limited to in-frame clones, with some not included. Of some 180,000 clones listed, around 76% are singletons. Sequencing was performed on PBMCs. These receptors were collected from a woman younger than 45 in good health and CMV-seropositive. Both conserved end residues are part of each CDR3. D genes are given only for firm matches. A clone size is listed for some rows: how often the clone was seen (once, few, many), or a class if it is expanded.

>TRBJ2-2|TRBV4-1|TRBD2|NA
CASSPQGLAGGRTGELFF
TGCGCCAGCAGCCCCCAGGGATTAGCGGGGGGGCGCACCGGGGAGCTGTTTTTT
>TRBJ2-7|TRBV27|TRBD1|NA
CASSRDRGDEQYF
TGTGCCAGCAGTAGAGACAGGGGGGACGAGCAGTACTTC
>TRBJ2-1|TRBV10-1|TRBD2|NA
CASSEREAGTYNEQFF
TGCGCCAGCAGTGAGAGGGAAGCGGGGACTTACAATGAGCAGTTCTTC
>TRBJ1-2|TRBV19|NA|NA
CASSIDHSSQYGYTF
TGTGCCAGTAGTATAGATCACAGCAGTCAATATGGCTACACCTTC
>TRBJ2-5|TRBV11-2|NA|NA
CASSLDLRGETQYF
TGTGCCAGCAGCTTAGATTTAAGGGGGGAGACCCAGTACTTC
>TRBJ1-1|TRBV5-1|NA|once
CASSFGAYTPRGTEAFF
TGCGCCAGCAGCTTTGGGGCCTACACACCACGAGGCACTGAAGCTTTCTTT
>TRBJ1-6|TRBV25-1|NA|NA
CASTGENPNSPLHF
TGTGCCAGCACAGGGGAGAACCCCAATTCACCCCTCCACTTT
>TRBJ1-1|TRBV10-1|NA|NA
CASSESSGEAFF
TGCGCCAGCAGTGAGTCATCCGGTGAAGCTTTCTTT
>TRBJ2-5|TRBV7-2|NA|NA
CASSPWIREGGTQYF
TGTGCCAGCAGCCCATGGATCCGGGAAGGAGGGACCCAGTACTTC
>TRBJ1-1|TRBV5-6|NA|NA
CASSFGLRGTEAFF
TGTGCCAGCAGCTTTGGGCTTAGGGGGACTGAAGCTTTCTTT
>TRBJ2-1|TRBV28|TRBD1|NA
CASRSRGPEQFF
TGTGCCAGCAGGAGCAGGGGGCCTGAGCAGTTCTTC
>TRBJ1-2|TRBV30|NA|NA
CAWSRYNYGYTF
TGTGCCTGGAGTCGGTATAACTATGGCTACACCTTC
>TRBJ1-1|TRBV29-1|NA|NA
CSVATGVHTEAFF
TGCAGCGTTGCCACCGGGGTTCACACTGAAGCTTTCTTT
>TRBJ2-2|TRBV7-3|TRBD2|NA
CASSISGLAGSTGELFF
TGTGCCAGCAGTATTAGTGGCCTAGCGGGGAGCACCGGGGAGCTGTTTTTT
>TRBJ1-2|TRBV2|NA|NA
CASSGRGTRYGYTF
TGTGCCAGCAGTGGTAGGGGAACTCGGTATGGCTACACCTTC
>TRBJ1-4|TRBV30|NA|few
CAWGPREKLFF
TGTGCCTGGGGTCCGAGAGAAAAACTGTTTTTT
>TRBJ2-5|TRBV18|NA|NA
CASSPQRQETQYF
TGTGCCAGCTCACCACAGCGGCAAGAGACCCAGTACTTC
>TRBJ2-1|TRBV7-2|TRBD2|NA
CASSRLAGALYNEQFF
TGTGCCAGCAGCCGACTAGCGGGGGCGCTCTACAATGAGCAGTTCTTC
>TRBJ2-3|TRBV5-1|TRBD2|NA
CASSSGLAGTDTQYF
TGCGCCAGCAGCTCGGGACTAGCGGGCACAGATACGCAGTATTTT
>TRBJ1-2|TRBV6-5|NA|NA
CASSRRGGRGGYTF
TGTGCCAGCAGCCGCCGGGGGGGGCGGGGTGGCTACACCTTC
>TRBJ2-5|TRBV9|TRBD1|NA
CASSGGQGRETQYF
TGTGCCAGCAGCGGGGGACAGGGTCGAGAGACCCAGTACTTC
>TRBJ2-7|TRBV7-2|NA|NA
CASSLGGTWNEQYF
TGTGCCAGCAGCTTAGGGGGGACATGGAACGAGCAGTACTTC
>TRBJ2-7|TRBV7-8|TRBD1|NA
CASRLGQGALEQYF
TGTGCCAGCAGGTTGGGACAGGGGGCATTGGAGCAGTACTTC
>TRBJ2-5|TRBV5-1|NA|once
CASSSNGGQETQYF
TGCGCCAGCAGCTCTAACGGGGGCCAAGAGACCCAGTACTTC
>TRBJ1-2|TRBV6-5|TRBD1|NA
CASSYSRGRNYGYTF
TGTGCCAGCAGTTACTCGAGGGGGCGTAACTATGGCTACACCTTC
>TRBJ2-2|TRBV27|NA|NA
CASSFAVGELFF
TGTGCCAGCAGTTTTGCGGTGGGGGAGCTGTTTTTT
>TRBJ2-5|TRBV11-3|TRBD1|NA
CASSFTGQQETQYF
TGTGCCAGCAGCTTTACGGGACAGCAAGAGACCCAGTACTTC
>TRBJ2-7|TRBV29-1|NA|NA
CSVEDPRGQQYF
TGCAGCGTTGAAGATCCCAGGGGTCAGCAGTACTTC
>TRBJ1-2|TRBV4-1|TRBD1|few
CASSQVGAGQAYGYTF
TGCGCCAGCAGCCAAGTGGGCGCGGGACAGGCCTATGGCTACACCTTC
>TRBJ2-3|TRBV20-1|TRBD1|NA
CSAFDRVGQYF
TGCAGTGCATTCGACAGGGTCGGGCAGTATTTT
>TRBJ1-5|TRBV19|NA|NA
CASSIIGDQPQHF
TGTGCCAGTAGTATAATAGGGGATCAGCCCCAGCATTTT
>TRBJ2-1|TRBV5-6|TRBD2|NA
CASSLLLAGGNEQFF
TGTGCCAGCAGCTTGCTGCTAGCGGGGGGCAATGAGCAGTTCTTC
>TRBJ2-1|TRBV9|TRBD2|NA
CASSASGTSYEQFF
TGTGCCAGCAGCGCGTCCGGGACTAGCTATGAGCAGTTCTTC
>TRBJ2-2|TRBV6-5|TRBD2|NA
CASTRTSPRGGELFF
TGTGCCAGCACCCGGACTAGCCCTCGGGGCGGGGAGCTGTTTTTT
>TRBJ2-7|TRBV19|TRBD2|few
CASSSGLAGASYEQYF
TGTGCCAGTAGCAGCGGGCTAGCGGGGGCATCCTACGAGCAGTACTTC
>TRBJ1-2|TRBV28|TRBD1|NA
CASSGQGRNYGYIF
TGTGCCAGCAGCGGACAGGGTAGGAACTATGGCTACATCTTC
>TRBJ2-2|TRBV9|TRBD2|NA
CASSSRLAGGPAGELFF
TGTGCCAGCAGCTCGCGCCTAGCGGGGGGGCCGGCCGGGGAGCTGTTTTTT
>TRBJ1-2|TRBV2|NA|NA
CASSPPGLLNYGYTF
TGTGCCAGCAGTCCCCCGGGACTGCTTAACTATGGCTACACCTTC
>TRBJ1-2|TRBV28|TRBD1|NA
CASRPTWDRGYDYGYTF
TGTGCCAGCAGGCCCACATGGGACAGGGGATATGACTATGGCTACACCTTC
>TRBJ1-6|TRBV7-9|NA|NA
CASSLGVSTFSYNSPLHF
TGTGCCAGCAGCCTCGGAGTCTCTACCTTCTCCTATAATTCACCCCTCCACTTT
>TRBJ1-1|TRBV28|NA|NA
CASSSAPGNTEAFF
TGTGCCAGCAGTTCAGCCCCGGGGAACACTGAAGCTTTCTTT
>TRBJ2-2|TRBV2|NA|NA
CASIPSGAPGELFF
TGTGCCAGCATTCCCTCAGGGGCTCCTGGGGAGCTGTTTTTT
>TRBJ1-1|TRBV6-1|TRBD1|NA
CASRDRDRVNTEAFF
TGTGCCAGCAGGGACCGGGACAGGGTGAACACTGAAGCTTTCTTT
>TRBJ1-2|TRBV27|NA|NA
CASGDYNYGYTF
TGTGCCAGCGGGGACTATAACTATGGCTACACCTTC